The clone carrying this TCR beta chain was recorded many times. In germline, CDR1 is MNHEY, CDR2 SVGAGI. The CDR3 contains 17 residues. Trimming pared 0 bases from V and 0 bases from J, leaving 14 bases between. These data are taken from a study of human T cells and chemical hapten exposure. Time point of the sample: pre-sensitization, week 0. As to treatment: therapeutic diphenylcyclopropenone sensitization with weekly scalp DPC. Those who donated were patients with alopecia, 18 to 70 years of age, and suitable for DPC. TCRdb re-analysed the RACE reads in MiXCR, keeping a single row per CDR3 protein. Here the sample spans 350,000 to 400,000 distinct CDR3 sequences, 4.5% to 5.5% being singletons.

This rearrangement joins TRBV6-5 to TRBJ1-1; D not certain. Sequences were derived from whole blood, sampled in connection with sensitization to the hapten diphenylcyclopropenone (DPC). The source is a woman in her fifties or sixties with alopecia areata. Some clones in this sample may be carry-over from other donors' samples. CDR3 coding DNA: TGTGCCAGCAGTTACTCAGTACAGCGATACGTGAACACTGAAGCTTTCTTT. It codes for CASSYSVQRYVNTEAFF.